Presented here are 24 T cell receptor beta chains from one specimen sequenced in a study of molecular identifiers for immune sequencing clone quantification. TCRdb passed the PCR reads through MiXCR, listing each CDR3 protein once. The sample yields about 640,000 distinct CDR3 sequences, 20% seen once. The material sequenced was naive CD8+ T cells from blood, with Jurkat cell RNA spiked in. Noted subset: FACS-sorted CD8+CD4-CCR7+CD45RA+ naive T cells. These receptor sequences come from a human donor in good health. Some libraries in this study had Jurkat cell RNA spiked in.

The chain employs TRBV11-3 and TRBJ2-7; D remains unclear. The CDR3 extends over 13 amino acids. Trimming took 4 bases from V and 4 from J, leaving 11 bases between them. Germline-derived CDR1 and CDR2 are SGHNT and YENEEA. In nucleotides, the CDR3 is TGTGCCAGCAGCTCGGCAGACGGGTACGAGCAGTACTTC. This translates into CASSSADGYEQYF.

The chain joins TRBV11-2 to TRBJ2-1, with D tentatively TRBD1 (6 bases). The CDR3 length is 12 residues. Germline CDR1 is SGHAT and CDR2 is FQNNGV. Trimming removed 4 bases at V and 8 bases at J, with 9 bases between. The CDR3 bases are TGTGCCAGCAGCTCAGGGGCAGATGAGCAGTTCTTC. Its protein is CASSSGADEQFF.

This clonotype was found many times. The chain is built from TRBV4-1 and TRBJ2-7; 7 positions match TRBD2. The CDR3 extends over 14 amino acids. Germline CDR1 reads MGHRA; CDR2 reads YSYEKL. V shed 0 bases, J shed 11 bases, and the junction held 10 bases outside the gene matches. CDR3 coding DNA: TGCGCCAGCAGCCAAGATTTTCGCGGGGGAGACAAGTACTTC. It is translated as CASSQDFRGGDKYF.

The sample holds many counts of this clonotype. This rearrangement joins TRBV9 to TRBJ2-3, with 12 nucleotides matching TRBD2. V lost 3 bases to trimming and J lost 1 base; unmatched junction nucleotides: 3. In germline, CDR1 is SGDLS, CDR2 YYNGEE. This CDR3 comprises 16 residues. In nucleotides, the CDR3 is TGTGCCAGCAGCGCCTCTAGCGGGGGGGGCACAGATACGCAGTATTTT. As protein: CASSASSGGGTDTQYF.

This clonotype was detected only a few times. This chain connects TRBV6-6 to TRBJ1-5; D perhaps matches TRBD1 (6 bases). The V end lost 5 bases, the J end lost 0 bases, and 14 bases lay between the germline ends. The germline V gene has CDR1 MNHNY and CDR2 SVGAGI (reference sequence). CDR3 length equals 16 residues. The CDR3 loop is CASSLQGTYSNQPQHF. The CDR3 DNA reads TGTGCCAGCAGTCTACAGGGAACTTATAGCAATCAGCCCCAGCATTTT.

Points on this clonotype: The conserved closing phenylalanine or tryptophan is absent in this CDR3, likely reflecting a read error. This sequence joins TRBV27 and TRBJ1-2; 10 nucleotides align to TRBD1. The CDR3 runs to 15 residues. Trimming removed 6 bases from V and 5 bases from J; junction bases left unmatched: 9. From germline, CDR1 is MNHEY and CDR2 SMNVEV (reference sequence). The CDR3 DNA is TGTGCCAGCAGGTTCTTGGACAGGGGGTTTTATGGCTACACCCTC. Translating it yields CASRFLDRGFYGYTL.

The table lists this clonotype with many counts. One junction end does not reproduce the germline sequence, and a read error may be involved. The chain joins TRBV27 to TRBJ2-2; 13 nucleotides line up with TRBD2. Germline CDR1 reads MNHEY; CDR2 reads SMNVEV (reference sequence). CDR3 length: 15 residues. CDR3 DNA sequence: TGTGCCAGCAGTTTCGGACTAGCGGGAGCCGGTGAGCTGTTTTTT. It codes for CASSFGLAGAGELFF.

This clonotype has just a few counts. One end of the junction varies from germline; a read error may be responsible. This rearrangement joins TRBV19 to TRBJ1-5, with 7 bases matching TRBD1. The CDR3 spans 14 residues. CDR1 and CDR2 from the germline V gene are LNHDA and SQIVND (reference sequence). Written as DNA, the CDR3 is TGTGCCAGTAGTACGGGGACAGACAATCAGCTCCAGCATTTT. Translating it yields CASSTGTDNQLQHF.

The table lists this clonotype with a few counts. This chain connects TRBV7-9 to TRBJ2-2; 8 bases agree with TRBD2. This CDR3 has 17 amino acids. CDR1 is SEHNR and CDR2 is FQNEAQ in the germline V gene (reference sequence). V dropped 4 bases and J dropped 0; count of bases not matched to a gene: 7. CDR3 bases: TGTGCCAGCAGCTCCCTAGAACTAGCGGCGAACACCGGGGAGCTGTTTTTT. Amino acid sequence: CASSSLELAANTGELFF. Filled out from reference TRBV7-9 and TRBJ2-2, the complete variable domain reads DTGVSQNPRHKITKRGQNVTFRCDPISEHNRLYWYRQTLGQGPEFLTYFQNEAQLEKSRLLSDRFSAERPKGSFSTLEIQRTEQGDSAMYLCASSSLELAANTGELFFGEGSRLTVL.

This clonotype was found many times. J is TRBJ1-1 and V is TRBV4-1, with D perhaps matching TRBD1 (5 bases). Trimming took off 6 bases at V and 0 bases at J, with 20 bases between the two ends. The CDR3 totals 17 residues. Germline CDR1 is MGHRA and CDR2 is YSYEKL. CDR3 sequence reads: CASSHSRGPFMNTEAFF. In DNA, the CDR3 is TGCGCCAGCAGTCACTCCCGGGGACCCTTTATGAACACTGAAGCTTTCTTT.

The CDR3 region is CASSSRKGQGPHEQYF. In DNA, the CDR3 is TGTGCCAGCAGCTCCCGCAAGGGACAGGGTCCACACGAGCAGTACTTC. This chain uses TRBV7-9 with TRBJ2-7, with 9 positions matching TRBD1. Per the germline V gene, CDR1 is SEHNR and CDR2 is FQNEAQ (reference sequence). The CDR3 length is 16 residues. The J segment lost 5 bases and the V segment lost 4 bases, leaving 12 bases of the junction unmatched.

This clonotype was counted many times. The V call is TRBV7-9, the J call TRBJ2-1; D is tentatively TRBD1 or TRBD2 (7 bases each). V was shortened by 4 bases and J by 14 bases, with 18 bases between the two germline ends. Germline CDR1 and CDR2: SEHNR and FQNEAQ (reference sequence). This CDR3 spans 13 amino acids. Written as DNA, the CDR3 is TGTGCCAGCAGCTCGCAGGGGGGGCCCTGGGAGTTCTTC. It yields the protein CASSSQGGPWEFF.

This clonotype was counted ten times or more. The chain couples TRBV27 to TRBJ2-5, with 8 bases matching TRBD1. Trimming removed 3 bases from V and 5 bases from J; junction bases left unmatched: 14. From germline, CDR1 is MNHEY and CDR2 SMNVEV (reference sequence). The CDR3 is 17 amino acids. The CDR3 sequence is CASSFGPGTGLGETQYF. CDR3 nucleotides: TGTGCCAGCAGTTTTGGTCCCGGGACAGGTCTAGGGGAGACCCAGTACTTC.

Notes on this clonotype: Given a much more abundant clone one base away, this may be a read error. The V call is TRBV11-3, the J call TRBJ2-4; D unresolved. From germline, CDR1 is SGHNT and CDR2 YENEEA. The CDR3 extends over 13 amino acids. This chain's CDR3 is CVSSSSLENIQYF. The CDR3 DNA reads TGTGTCAGCAGCTCCAGTCTCGAAAACATTCAGTACTTC.

V and J are TRBV9 and TRBJ2-5; weak D call: TRBD1 (5 bases). The ends were cut back, 4 bases at V and 2 bases at J, with 15 bases in the middle. CDR1 is SGDLS and CDR2 is YYNGEE in the germline V gene. CDR3 length: 15 residues. CDR3 protein: CASSLLGRTQETQYF. CDR3 nucleotide sequence: TGTGCCAGCAGCCTCCTCGGACGGACACAAGAGACCCAGTACTTC. Using reference TRBV9 and TRBJ2-5 for the parts outside the CDR3, the full variable domain is DSGVTQTPKHLITATGQRVTLRCSPRSGDLSVYWYQQSLDQGLQFLIQYYNGEERAKGNILERFSAQQFPDLHSELNLSSLELGDSALYFCASSLLGRTQETQYFGPGTRLLVL.

This sequence joins TRBV19 and TRBJ1-5; TRBD1 is a possible D gene (5 bases). Germline CDR1 reads LNHDA; CDR2 reads SQIVND (reference sequence). Deletions cut 6 bases from V and 4 bases from J, with 16 bases between. This CDR3 region has 15 residues. The CDR3 region is CASSPGAGENQPQHF. The CDR3 nucleotides are TGTGCCAGTAGCCCCGGGGCGGGGGAAAATCAGCCCCAGCATTTT.

A few counts support this clonotype. In this CDR3 the conserved last residue, phenylalanine or tryptophan, is missing, so a read error is likely. The chain has TRBV9 and TRBJ2-3; possibly TRBD1 for D (6 bases). Trimming cost V 3 bases and J 6 bases, with 11 bases left between them. The germline gives CDR1 SGDLS, CDR2 YYNGEE. This CDR3 spans 13 amino acids. The CDR3, as DNA: TGTGCCAGCAGCGGAACAGGGACGGATACGCAGTATTCT. As protein: CASSGTGTDTQYS.

Ten or more counts support this clonotype. This chain uses TRBV19 with TRBJ2-3; D is unresolved. There are 14 residues in the CDR3. Per germline, CDR1 LNHDA and CDR2 SQIVND (reference sequence). Trimming stripped 5 bases from V and 2 bases from J, with 11 bases between. The CDR3 loop reads CASSPRAVTDTQYF. The CDR3 bases are TGTGCCAGTAGTCCAAGGGCAGTCACAGATACGCAGTATTTT.

This clonotype was seen many times. The V and J genes are TRBV29-1 and TRBJ2-7; D may correspond to TRBD1 or TRBD2 (5 bases each). V lost 6 bases, J lost 1 base, and 19 bases lay in between. The CDR3 is made up of 15 amino acids. Germline V gives CDR1 SQVTM, CDR2 ANQGSEA. CDR3: CSVANPGRISYEQYF. In nucleotides, the CDR3 is TGCAGCGTCGCGAATCCGGGACGGATTTCCTACGAGCAGTACTTC.

This clonotype has a handful of counts. This CDR3 is CASSFAGGTYEQYF. The CDR3 nucleotides read TGTGCCAGCAGTTTTGCAGGGGGAACCTACGAGCAGTACTTC. This sequence joins TRBV27 and TRBJ2-7; TRBD1 matches at 7 bases. Germline trimming cut 3 bases from V and 2 bases from J; bases unmatched to any gene: 4. The CDR3 loop spans 14 amino acids. The germline V gene encodes CDR1 MNHEY and CDR2 SMNVEV (reference sequence).

This clonotype was found many times. The V and J genes are TRBV7-9 and TRBJ2-7, with TRBD1 identical over 8 bases. The CDR3 totals 15 residues. V gave up 5 bases and J gave up 5 bases; unmatched junction bases: 11. CDR1 is SEHNR and CDR2 is FQNEAQ in the germline V gene (reference sequence). CDR3 DNA sequence: TGTGCCAGCAGCACTAGGACAGGGTACGACCACGAGCAGTACTTC. Translation gives CASSTRTGYDHEQYF.

As concerns this clonotype: Given a much more abundant clone one base away, this may be a read error. The gene calls are TRBV12-3 or TRBV12-4 and TRBJ2-3, with D tentatively TRBD1 or TRBD2 (5 bases each). The CDR3 runs 17 residues. The chain's CDR3 is CASSLVGQPPSTGTQYF. In nucleotides, the CDR3 is TGTGCCAGCAGTTTAGTAGGGCAGCCACCTAGCACAGGTACGCAGTATTTT.

V is TRBV12-3 or TRBV12-4 and J is TRBJ1-3; possibly TRBD1 for D (5 bases). The CDR3 runs 14 residues. Trimming left V 1 base short and J 8 bases short, with 12 bases between. The CDR3 bases are TGTGCCAGCAGTTTAGAGGATCGGGGCGACACCATATATTTT. The encoded protein is CASSLEDRGDTIYF.

V and J are TRBV5-1 and TRBJ2-1; TRBD1 is a possible D gene (6 bases). In germline, CDR1 is SGHRS, CDR2 YFSETQ. V was trimmed by 8 bases and J by 8 bases, leaving 17 bases between them. This CDR3 region has 13 residues. CDR3 DNA sequence: TGCGCCAGTACAAAGGGCTGGGGGCATGAGCAGTTCTTC. This sequence encodes CASTKGWGHEQFF.